This is a list of T cell receptor beta chains from one sample in a study of shared clonotypes between healthy human individuals. Assay: immunoSEQ multiplex PCR; the TCRdb copy retains only in-frame clones and omits some. Altogether 190,000 or so clones are present, around 63% being singletons, with the ten largest covering roughly 10%. The sequenced sample consisted of memory CD4+ T cells sorted from blood. These receptors were collected from a man aged 30 to 39 in good health. CDR3s leave out the opening cysteine and the closing phenylalanine or tryptophan. Each record gives: J gene, V gene, clone size, CDR3 protein. Some rows have no size entry. The others give once, few or many, or a class for an expanded clone.

>TRBJ1-1|TRBV5-1|once
ASSLPGQGNTEAF
>TRBJ2-5|TRBV29-1|-
SVEPTSAGGETQY
>TRBJ1-2|TRBV28|medium-sized
ASRPGSGYGYT
>TRBJ1-1|TRBV28|once
ASSFWTGEAF
>TRBJ2-3|TRBV29-1|-
SATTGAPDTQY
>TRBJ2-5|TRBV5-1|-
ASSLAGTEEETQY
>TRBJ2-2|TRBV27|-
ASSLSGTVNTGELF
>TRBJ2-2|TRBV7-6|-
ASSPGRVTGELF
>TRBJ2-2|TRBV25-1|-
ASSVDANTGELF
>TRBJ2-1|TRBV29-1|-
SVGGRGASNEQF
>TRBJ1-3|TRBV9|-
ASSESGGNTIY
>TRBJ2-1|TRBV7-1|-
ASSSDTGGEQF
>TRBJ1-1|TRBV10-2|-
ASSEVRATTEAF
>TRBJ2-7|TRBV7-6|few
ASSLAGTGAYEQY
>TRBJ2-7|TRBV7-6|few
ASSIGTAYEQY
>TRBJ2-5|TRBV11-2|-
ASSQGHSQETQY
>TRBJ1-2|TRBV4-1|-
ASSHQTVDYGYT
>TRBJ2-4|TRBV6-6|-
ASSSRGLNIQY
>TRBJ2-7|TRBV13|few
ASSLGSEQY
>TRBJ2-1|TRBV10-3|-
AISGSSVPSNEQF
>TRBJ2-1|TRBV2|many
ASSDYEQF
>TRBJ2-7|TRBV5-4|once
ASSHTRGSSYEQY
>TRBJ2-3|TRBV15|few
ATSTSFGTDTQY
>TRBJ2-3|TRBV4-3|-
ASSQEEGTDTQY
>TRBJ2-1|TRBV11-2|few
ASSQGVAGNNEQF
>TRBJ1-1|TRBV10-3|-
AIRDREGTEAF
>TRBJ2-7|TRBV30|few
AWKAAGGGYEQY
>TRBJ2-1|TRBV6-1|-
AILGGGPYNEQF
>TRBJ2-5|TRBV11-2|-
ASSLDGGNQETQY
>TRBJ2-7|TRBV5-1|-
ASSAGSSEQY
>TRBJ2-5|TRBV7-7|-
ASSSRTGPEETQY
>TRBJ2-1|TRBV5-1|-
ASSLEAGRYNEQF
>TRBJ2-7|TRBV10-3|-
AISEITGGSYEQY
>TRBJ2-7|TRBV19|few
ASSILGQGAEQY
>TRBJ2-2|TRBV2|-
ASQKAPGSGGRTGELF
>TRBJ2-1|TRBV19|few
ASSFRPGLARNEQF
>TRBJ2-7|TRBV6-1|-
ASRNYEQY
>TRBJ2-7|TRBV7-6|-
ASSGYKTNEQY
>TRBJ1-3|TRBV4-3|once
ASSQAVVSSGNTIY
>TRBJ2-1|TRBV4-3|-
ASSPGLAELYNEQF
>TRBJ2-5|TRBV5-1|-
ASSLNGYQETQY
>TRBJ2-5|TRBV5-1|-
ASSFSGTPQETQY
>TRBJ2-2|TRBV10-2|few
ASSSVGELF
>TRBJ2-7|TRBV21-1|-
ASSKGAVGEQY
>TRBJ2-7|TRBV27|-
ASSFWEPGRGGHEQY
>TRBJ2-7|TRBV14|-
ASSRSGTVLYEQY
>TRBJ2-5|TRBV20-1|-
ATRGGETQY
>TRBJ1-2|TRBV12-1|-
ASSPCLRTARYGYT
>TRBJ2-3|TRBV4-3|-
ASSQEGAGSGGITDTQY
>TRBJ1-5|TRBV9|-
ASSDWDKNQPQH
>TRBJ2-7|TRBV27|few
ASSTDRGPYEQY
>TRBJ2-7|TRBV5-5|-
ASSLGVREQY
>TRBJ2-1|TRBV7-9|many
ASRSKTTGTRSYNEQF
>TRBJ2-7|TRBV5-1|-
ASSPRGAGHEQY
>TRBJ1-1|TRBV18|-
ASSPSWDSLNTEAF
>TRBJ2-1|TRBV6-1|-
ASSLRTPGESSL
>TRBJ1-2|TRBV18|-
ASSEIPGHQANYGYT
>TRBJ1-5|TRBV21-1|many
ASSKVGSNQPQH
>TRBJ2-7|TRBV4-1|once
ASSPGYEQY
>TRBJ2-5|TRBV14|once
ASSQIGLLRTSGTLQETQY